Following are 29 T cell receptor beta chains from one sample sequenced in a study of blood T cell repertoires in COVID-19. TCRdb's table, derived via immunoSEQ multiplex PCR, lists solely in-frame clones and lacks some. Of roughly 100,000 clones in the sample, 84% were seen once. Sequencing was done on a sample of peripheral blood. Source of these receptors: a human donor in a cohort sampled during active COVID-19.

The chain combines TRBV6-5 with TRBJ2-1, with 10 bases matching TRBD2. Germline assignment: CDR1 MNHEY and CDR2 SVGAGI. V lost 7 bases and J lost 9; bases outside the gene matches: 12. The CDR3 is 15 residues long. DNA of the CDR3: TGTGCCAGCAACCCGGGACTAGCGTATGGGAGTGAGCAGTTCTTC. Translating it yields CASNPGLAYGSEQFF.

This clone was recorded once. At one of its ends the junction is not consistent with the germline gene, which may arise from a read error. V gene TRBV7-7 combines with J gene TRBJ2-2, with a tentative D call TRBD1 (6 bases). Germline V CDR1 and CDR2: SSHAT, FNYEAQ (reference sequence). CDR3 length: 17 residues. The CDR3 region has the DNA TGTGCTAGCAGCTCGAGCCCGGGACACCAGAACACCGGGGAGCTGTTTTTT. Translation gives CASSSSPGHQNTGELFF.

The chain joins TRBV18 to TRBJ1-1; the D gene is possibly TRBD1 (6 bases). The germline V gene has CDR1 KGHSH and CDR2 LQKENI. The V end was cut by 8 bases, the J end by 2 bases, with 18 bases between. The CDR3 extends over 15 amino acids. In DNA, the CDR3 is TGTGCCAGCCAAGCTTTGACAGGCACAAACACTGAAGCTTTCTTT. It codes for CASQALTGTNTEAFF. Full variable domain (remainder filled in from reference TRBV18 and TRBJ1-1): NAGVMQNPRHLVRRRGQEARLRCSPMKGHSHVYWYRQLPEEGLKFMVYLQKENIIDESGMPKERFSAEFPKEGPSILRIQQVVRGDSAAYFCASQALTGTNTEAFFGQGTRLTVV.

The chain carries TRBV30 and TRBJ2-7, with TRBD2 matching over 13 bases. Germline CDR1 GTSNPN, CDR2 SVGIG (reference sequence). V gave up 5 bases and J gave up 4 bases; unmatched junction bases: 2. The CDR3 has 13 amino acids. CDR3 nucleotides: TGTGCCTGGGGACTAGCGGGGGCTTACGAGCAGTACTTC. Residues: CAWGLAGAYEQYF.

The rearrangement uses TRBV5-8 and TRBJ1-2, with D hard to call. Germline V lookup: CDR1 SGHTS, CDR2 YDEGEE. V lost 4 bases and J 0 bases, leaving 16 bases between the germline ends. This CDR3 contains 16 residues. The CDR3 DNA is TGTGCCAGCAGCCGAATCCTTACCTTAGCTAACTATGGCTACACCTTC. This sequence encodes CASSRILTLANYGYTF.

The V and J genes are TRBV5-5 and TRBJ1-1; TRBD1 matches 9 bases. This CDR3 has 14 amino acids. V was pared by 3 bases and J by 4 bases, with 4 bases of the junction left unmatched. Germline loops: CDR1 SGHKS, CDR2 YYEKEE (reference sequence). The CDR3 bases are TGTGCCAGCAGCTGGACAGGGGTTAGCACTGAAGCTTTCTTT. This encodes CASSWTGVSTEAFF. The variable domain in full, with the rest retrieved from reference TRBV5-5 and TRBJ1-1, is DAGVTQSPTHLIKTRGQQVTLRCSPISGHKSVSWYQQVLGQGPQFIFQYYEKEERGRGNFPDRFSARQFPNYSSELNVNALLLGDSALYLCASSWTGVSTEAFFGQGTRLTVV.

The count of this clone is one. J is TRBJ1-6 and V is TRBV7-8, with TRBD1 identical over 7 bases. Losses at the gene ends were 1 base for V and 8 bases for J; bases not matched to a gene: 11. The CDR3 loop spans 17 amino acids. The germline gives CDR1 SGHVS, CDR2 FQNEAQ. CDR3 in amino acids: CASSLVVLGRGDSPLHF. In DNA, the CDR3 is TGTGCCAGCAGCTTAGTAGTACTCGGCAGGGGGGATTCACCCCTCCACTTT.

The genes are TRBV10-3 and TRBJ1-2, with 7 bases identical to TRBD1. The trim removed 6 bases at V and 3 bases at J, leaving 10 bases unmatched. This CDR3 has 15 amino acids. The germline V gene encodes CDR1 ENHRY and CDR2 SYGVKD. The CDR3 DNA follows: TGTGCCATCAGCGAAGGGGACAGATGGGACTATGGCTACACCTTC. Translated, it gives CAISEGDRWDYGYTF.

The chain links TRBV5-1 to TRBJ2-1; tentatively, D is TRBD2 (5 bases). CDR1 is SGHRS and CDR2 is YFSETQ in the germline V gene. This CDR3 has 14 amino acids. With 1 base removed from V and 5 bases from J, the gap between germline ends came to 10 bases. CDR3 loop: CASSLILANNEQFF. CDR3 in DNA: TGCGCCAGCAGCTTGATCCTAGCCAACAATGAGCAGTTCTTC.

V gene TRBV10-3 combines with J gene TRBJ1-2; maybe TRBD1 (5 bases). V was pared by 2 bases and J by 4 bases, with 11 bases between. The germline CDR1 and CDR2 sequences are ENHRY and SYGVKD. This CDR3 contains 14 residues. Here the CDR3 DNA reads TGTGCCATCAGTGAGCAGCAGGGTCGCTATGGCTACACCTTC. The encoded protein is CAISEQQGRYGYTF.

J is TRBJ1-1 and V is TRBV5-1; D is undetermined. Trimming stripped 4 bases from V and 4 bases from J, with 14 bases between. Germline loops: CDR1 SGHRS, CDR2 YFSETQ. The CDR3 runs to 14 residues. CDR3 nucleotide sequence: TGCGCCAGCAGCCTTAGCCTCCGGAGCACTGAAGCTTTCTTT. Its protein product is CASSLSLRSTEAFF.

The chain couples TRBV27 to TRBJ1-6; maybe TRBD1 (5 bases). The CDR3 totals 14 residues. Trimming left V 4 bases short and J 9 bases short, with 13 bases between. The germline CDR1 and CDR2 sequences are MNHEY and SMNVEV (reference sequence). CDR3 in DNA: TGTGCCAGCAGTTCTATCACGGGGGGTTCACCCCTCCACTTT. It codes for CASSSITGGSPLHF.

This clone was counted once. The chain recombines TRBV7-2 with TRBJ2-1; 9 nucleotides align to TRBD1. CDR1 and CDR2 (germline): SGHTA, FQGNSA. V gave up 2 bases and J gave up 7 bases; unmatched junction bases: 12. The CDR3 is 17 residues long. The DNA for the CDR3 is TGTGCCAGCAGCTTATTCCCCCGGACAGGGGTAGGAAATGAGCAGTTCTTC. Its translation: CASSLFPRTGVGNEQFF.

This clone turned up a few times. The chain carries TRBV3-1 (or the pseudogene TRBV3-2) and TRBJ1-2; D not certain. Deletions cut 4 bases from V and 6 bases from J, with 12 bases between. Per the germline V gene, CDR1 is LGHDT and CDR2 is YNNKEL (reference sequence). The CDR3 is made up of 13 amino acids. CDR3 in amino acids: CASSRIGRDGYTF. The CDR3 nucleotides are TGTGCCAGCAGCCGGATCGGTCGGGATGGCTACACCTTC.

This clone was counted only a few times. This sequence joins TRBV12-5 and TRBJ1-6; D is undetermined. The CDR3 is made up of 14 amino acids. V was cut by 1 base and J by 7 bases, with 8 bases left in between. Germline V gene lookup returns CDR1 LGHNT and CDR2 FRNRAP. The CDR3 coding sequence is TGTGCTAGTGGTTTGGGTTCGGAGAATTCACCCCTCCACTTT. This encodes CASGLGSENSPLHF.

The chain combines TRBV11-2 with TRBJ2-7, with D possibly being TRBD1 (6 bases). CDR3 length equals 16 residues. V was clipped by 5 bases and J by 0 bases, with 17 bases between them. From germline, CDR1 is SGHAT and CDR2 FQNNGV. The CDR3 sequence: CASSLWTATSSYEQYF. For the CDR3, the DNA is TGTGCCAGCAGCCTCTGGACAGCGACGAGCTCCTACGAGCAGTACTTC.

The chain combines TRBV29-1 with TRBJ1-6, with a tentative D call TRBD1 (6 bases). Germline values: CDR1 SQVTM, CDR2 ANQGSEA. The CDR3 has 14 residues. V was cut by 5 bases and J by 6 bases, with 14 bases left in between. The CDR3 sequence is CSVRSGTTNSPLHF. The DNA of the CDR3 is TGCAGCGTTCGTTCCGGGACAACTAATTCACCCCTCCACTTT.

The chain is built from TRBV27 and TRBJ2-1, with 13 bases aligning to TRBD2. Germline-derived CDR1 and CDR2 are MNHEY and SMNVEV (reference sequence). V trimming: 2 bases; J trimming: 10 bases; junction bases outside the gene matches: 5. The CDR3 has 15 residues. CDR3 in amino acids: CASSLRTSGGGEQFF. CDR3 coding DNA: TGTGCCAGCAGTTTAAGGACTAGCGGGGGAGGCGAGCAGTTCTTC.

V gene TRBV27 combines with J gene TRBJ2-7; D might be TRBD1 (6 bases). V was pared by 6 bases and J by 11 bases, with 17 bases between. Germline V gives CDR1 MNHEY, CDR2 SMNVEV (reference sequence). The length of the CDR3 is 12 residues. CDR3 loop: CASRYPKGVEYF. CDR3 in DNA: TGTGCCAGCAGGTACCCGAAGGGGGTCGAGTACTTC.

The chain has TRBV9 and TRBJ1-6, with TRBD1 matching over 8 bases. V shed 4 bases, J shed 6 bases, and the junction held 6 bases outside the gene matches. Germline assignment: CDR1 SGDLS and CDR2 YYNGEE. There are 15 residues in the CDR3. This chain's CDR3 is CASSTRTGTNSPLHF. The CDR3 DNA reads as TGTGCCAGCAGCACCCGGACAGGGACTAATTCACCCCTCCACTTT.

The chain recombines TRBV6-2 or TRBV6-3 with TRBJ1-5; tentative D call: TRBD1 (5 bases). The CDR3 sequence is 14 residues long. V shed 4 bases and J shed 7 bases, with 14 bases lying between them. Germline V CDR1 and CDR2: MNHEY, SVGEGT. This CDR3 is CASSFLGGGQPQHF. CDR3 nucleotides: TGTGCCAGCAGTTTCCTCGGGGGAGGCCAGCCCCAGCATTTT.

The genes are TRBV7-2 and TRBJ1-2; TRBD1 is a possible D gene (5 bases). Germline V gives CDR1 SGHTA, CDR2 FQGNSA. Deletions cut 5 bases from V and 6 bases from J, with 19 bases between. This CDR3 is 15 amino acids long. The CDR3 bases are TGTGCCAGCAGCCCGAAGGGGCAGGGTGGGCATGGCTACACCTTC. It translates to CASSPKGQGGHGYTF.

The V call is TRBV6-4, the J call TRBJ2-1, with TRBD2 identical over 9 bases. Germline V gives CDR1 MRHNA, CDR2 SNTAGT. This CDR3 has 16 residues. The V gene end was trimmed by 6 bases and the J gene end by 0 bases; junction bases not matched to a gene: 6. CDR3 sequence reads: CASSPQRGVSYNEQFF. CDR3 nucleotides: TGTGCCAGCAGCCCCCAGCGGGGGGTCTCCTACAATGAGCAGTTCTTC.

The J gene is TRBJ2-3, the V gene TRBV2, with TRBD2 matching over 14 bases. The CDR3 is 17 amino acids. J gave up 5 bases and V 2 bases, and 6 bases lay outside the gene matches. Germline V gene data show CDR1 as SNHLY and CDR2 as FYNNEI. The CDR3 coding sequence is TGTGCCAGCAGTGAACCCTGGACTAGCGGGGGGAGAGATACGCAGTATTTT. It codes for CASSEPWTSGGRDTQYF.

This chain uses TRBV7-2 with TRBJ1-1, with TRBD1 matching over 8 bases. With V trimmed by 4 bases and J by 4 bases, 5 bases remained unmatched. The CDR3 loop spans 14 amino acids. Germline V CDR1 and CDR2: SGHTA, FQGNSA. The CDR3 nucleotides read TGTGCCAGCAGCTGGACAGGGTTGGTCACTGAAGCTTTCTTT. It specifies CASSWTGLVTEAFF.

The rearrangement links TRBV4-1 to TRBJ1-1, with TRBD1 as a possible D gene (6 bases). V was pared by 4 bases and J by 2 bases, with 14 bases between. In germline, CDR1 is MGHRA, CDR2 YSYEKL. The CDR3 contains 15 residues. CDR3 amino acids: CASSLEGTKNTEAFF. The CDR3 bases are TGCGCCAGCAGCCTAGAAGGGACAAAAAACACTGAAGCTTTCTTT.

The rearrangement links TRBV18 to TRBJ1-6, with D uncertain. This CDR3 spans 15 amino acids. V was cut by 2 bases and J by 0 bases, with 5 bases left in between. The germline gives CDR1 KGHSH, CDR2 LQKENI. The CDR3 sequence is CASSPTSSYNSPLHF. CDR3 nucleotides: TGTGCCAGCTCACCAACGAGCTCCTATAATTCACCCCTCCACTTT.

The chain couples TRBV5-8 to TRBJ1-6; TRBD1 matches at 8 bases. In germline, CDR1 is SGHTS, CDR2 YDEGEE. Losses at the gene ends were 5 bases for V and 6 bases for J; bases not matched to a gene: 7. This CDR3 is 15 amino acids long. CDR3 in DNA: TGTGCCAGCAGGCAACTCGACAGGGGTAATTCACCCCTCCACTTT. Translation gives CASRQLDRGNSPLHF.

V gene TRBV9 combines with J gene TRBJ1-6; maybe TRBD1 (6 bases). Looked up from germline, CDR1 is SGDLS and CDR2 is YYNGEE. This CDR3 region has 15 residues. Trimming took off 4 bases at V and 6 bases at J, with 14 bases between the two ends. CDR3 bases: TGTGCCAGCAGCCTAATGGACAGATCTAATTCACCCCTCCACTTT. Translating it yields CASSLMDRSNSPLHF.